This TCR beta chain was sequenced for a study of blood T cells in healthy people across ages. Per the germline V gene, CDR1 is SEHNR and CDR2 is FQNEAQ (reference sequence). The CDR3 sequence is 15 residues long. Trimming cost V 5 bases and J 5 bases, with 15 bases left between them. Through a sample-barcoded 5' primer and a J-beta primer mix, a second PCR was run for roughly 6 to 11 cycles. MiXCR, applied by TCRdb to the 5' RACE reads, yields one record per CDR3 protein. The sample includes around 800,000 distinct CDR3 sequences, around 25% of them seen just once. These sequences were also reported in another study, on T cells of mothers and their children. From that paper: Material was donated by three healthy Caucasian mothers and their six children.

The clonotype was recovered from a boy between 10 and 17 years old in good health. The chain uses TRBV7-9 and TRBJ1-4, with a tentative D call TRBD1 (5 bases). Sequenced sample: blood. CDR3 loop: CASSPRQSRNEKLFF. Written as DNA, the CDR3 is TGTGCCAGCAGCCCCCGACAGAGCCGAAATGAAAAACTGTTTTTT.